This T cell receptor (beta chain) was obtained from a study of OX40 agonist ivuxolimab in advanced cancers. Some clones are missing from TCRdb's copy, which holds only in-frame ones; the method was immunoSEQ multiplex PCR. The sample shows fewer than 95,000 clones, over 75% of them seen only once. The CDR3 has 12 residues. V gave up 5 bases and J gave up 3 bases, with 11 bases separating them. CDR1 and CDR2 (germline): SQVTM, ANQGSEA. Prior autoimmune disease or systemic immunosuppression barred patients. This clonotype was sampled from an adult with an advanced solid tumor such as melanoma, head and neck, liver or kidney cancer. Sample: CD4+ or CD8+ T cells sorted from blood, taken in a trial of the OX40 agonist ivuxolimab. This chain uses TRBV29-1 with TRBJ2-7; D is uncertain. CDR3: CSVCDINYEQYF. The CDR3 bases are TGCAGCGTTTGTGACATTAACTACGAGCAGTACTTC.